Listed here are 26 T cell receptor beta chains from one sample, sequenced in a study of T cells after yellow fever vaccination. Each CDR3 protein is one row after TCRdb ran MiXCR on the 5' RACE reads. The data show about 73,000 distinct CDR3 sequences, around 7.7% seen once. The source material was CD8+ T cells sorted from PBMCs, sampled on the day of the yellow fever booster vaccination. These receptors came from a man aged 25-45 years who received the YFV17D yellow fever vaccine.

In this sample, this clonotype turned up a few times. The chain's CDR3 is CASSPPPGDRVYGYTF. The CDR3 region has the DNA TGTGCCAGCAGTCCTCCCCCGGGGGACAGGGTCTATGGCTACACCTTC. The J gene is TRBJ1-2, the V gene TRBV12-3 or TRBV12-4; TRBD1 aligns across 9 bases. V shed 5 bases and J 4 bases; nucleotides not matched to a gene: 11. The CDR3 has 16 residues.

This rearrangement joins TRBV5-1 to TRBJ2-4; D is unresolved. Trimming left V 7 bases short and J 2 bases short, with 10 bases between. In germline, CDR1 is SGHRS, CDR2 YFSETQ. The CDR3 consists of 13 residues. The CDR3 reads CASSGLTKNIQYF. CDR3 bases: TGCGCCAGCTCGGGCCTAACCAAAAACATTCAGTACTTC.

The sample holds many counts of this clonotype. This chain uses TRBV12-3 or TRBV12-4 with TRBJ2-5; 11 nucleotides match TRBD1. V trimming: 5 bases; J trimming: 3 bases; junction bases outside the gene matches: 8. The CDR3 loop spans 16 amino acids. The CDR3 reads CASSPWGQGGKETQYF. The CDR3 DNA follows: TGTGCCAGCAGTCCCTGGGGACAGGGGGGTAAAGAGACCCAGTACTTC.

This sequence joins TRBV29-1 and TRBJ2-2; D remains unclear. The V gene's germline CDR1 is SQVTM and CDR2 ANQGSEA. The CDR3 consists of 12 residues. With 8 bases removed from V and 7 bases from J, the gap between germline ends came to 14 bases. The CDR3 sequence: CSTHGPIGELFF. CDR3 coding DNA: TGCAGCACCCACGGCCCAATCGGGGAGCTGTTTTTT.

The chain employs TRBV6-4 and TRBJ2-3, with TRBD1 as a possible D gene (5 bases). This CDR3 comprises 15 residues. The V end lost 8 bases, the J end lost 0 bases, and 15 bases lay between the germline ends. Germline CDR1 is MRHNA and CDR2 is SNTAGT. The CDR3 region has the DNA TGTGCCAGCTCGCACTCCGACAGAAGCACAGATACGCAGTATTTT. Translation: CASSHSDRSTDTQYF.

This clonotype was seen a few times. V usage is TRBV5-1 and J usage is TRBJ1-1; 7 bases fit TRBD1. Looked up from germline, CDR1 is SGHRS and CDR2 is YFSETQ. This CDR3 contains 15 residues. With V trimmed by 4 bases and J by 5 bases, 11 bases remained unmatched. CDR3 in amino acids: CASSHLSTGDTEAFF. DNA for the CDR3: TGCGCCAGCAGCCATCTGTCCACAGGGGATACTGAAGCTTTCTTT.

This clonotype was seen a handful of times. This chain uses TRBV4-3 with TRBJ2-7, with 7 bases that match TRBD1. The V gene end was trimmed by 2 bases and the J gene end by 6 bases; junction bases not matched to a gene: 4. CDR3 length: 13 residues. Germline lookup yields CDR1 LGHNA and CDR2 YSLEER. CDR3 nucleotide sequence: TGCGCCAGCAGCCAACACGACAGGGCCGAGCAGTACTTC. It codes for CASSQHDRAEQYF.

Ten or more counts support this clonotype. The chain carries TRBV5-5 and TRBJ2-1; a weak D match, TRBD2 (5 bases). Trimming took off 4 bases at V and 6 bases at J, with 8 bases between the two ends. Germline-derived CDR1 and CDR2 are SGHKS and YYEKEE (reference sequence). The CDR3 contains 12 residues. The DNA for the CDR3 is TGTGCCAGCAGCCCGGCGGGCAATGAGCAGTTCTTC. It is translated as CASSPAGNEQFF.

This clonotype was counted between two and nine times. This chain joins TRBV3-1 and TRBJ2-7; either TRBD1 or TRBD2 may supply D (5 bases each). The CDR3 covers 15 residues. CDR1 is LGHDT, CDR2 YNNKEL, per germline (reference sequence). V lost 0 bases, J lost 2 bases, and 11 bases lay in between. This CDR3 reads CASSQDRDGTYEQYF. The CDR3 bases are TGTGCCAGCAGCCAAGATCGGGACGGAACCTACGAGCAGTACTTC.

The V call is TRBV23-1, the J call TRBJ1-4; 8 bases are a match to TRBD1. TRBV23-1 is given ORF status, its function remaining uncertain. The CDR3 length is 14 residues. The V segment lost 6 bases and the J segment 4 bases; nucleotides outside the gene matches: 4. In DNA form, the CDR3 reads TGCGCCAGCAGGAGGGACAGGCTTAATGAAAAACTGTTTTTT. This codes for CASRRDRLNEKLFF.

This clonotype was seen once. A read error may explain this, as a much larger clone is one base away. The chain uses TRBV4-3 and TRBJ2-2; D is unclear. The germline V gene has CDR1 LGHNA and CDR2 YSLEER. CDR3 length: 14 amino acids. CDR3 bases: TGCGCCAGCAGCCCCCTCCCGGAGACCGAGGAGCTGTTTTTT. Translated, it gives CASSPLPETEELFF.

At least ten counts were recorded for this clonotype. The J gene is TRBJ2-5, the V gene TRBV6-5; 8 positions agree with TRBD2. CDR1 is MNHEY, CDR2 SVGAGI, per germline. This CDR3 is 17 amino acids long. J was trimmed by 5 bases and V by 2 bases; bases with no gene match: 13. The CDR3 coding sequence is TGTGCCAGCAGTTACGACTGGGACCGGGAGGGCCGGGAGACCCAGTACTTC. This sequence encodes CASSYDWDREGRETQYF.

This clonotype was observed at least ten times. J is TRBJ2-2 and V is TRBV5-1; D is unclear. This CDR3 has 11 residues. V was trimmed by 7 bases and J by 3 bases, leaving 4 bases between them. CDR1 is SGHRS, CDR2 YFSETQ, per germline. The CDR3 bases are TGCGCCAGCGGCCACACCGGGGAGCTGTTTTTT. Its protein is CASGHTGELFF.

The chain couples TRBV19 to TRBJ1-1; D perhaps matches TRBD1 (5 bases). Germline loops: CDR1 LNHDA, CDR2 SQIVND (reference sequence). Trimming pared 6 bases from V and 3 bases from J, leaving 14 bases between. The CDR3 spans 14 residues. The CDR3, as DNA: TGTGCCAGTAGCTTACGGGGCCCTTACACTGAAGCTTTCTTT. Residues: CASSLRGPYTEAFF.

This clonotype has only a few counts. Germline and junction disagree at one end, which may indicate a read error. The chain joins TRBV2 to TRBJ2-5; TRBD2 matches 7 bases. CDR1 is SNHLY, CDR2 FYNNEI, per germline. The CDR3 covers 13 residues. The CDR3 reads CAGREGFPETQYF. The CDR3 DNA follows: TGTGCCGGCAGGGAGGGGTTCCCGGAGACCCAGTACTTC.

The table lists this clonotype with many counts. The genes are TRBV12-3 or TRBV12-4 and TRBJ2-5; possible D gene TRBD2, 6 bases. With 2 bases removed from V and 5 bases from J, the gap between germline ends came to 9 bases. CDR3 length equals 13 residues. CDR3 loop: CASSLPGDETQYF. As DNA, the CDR3 is TGTGCCAGCAGTTTACCGGGAGACGAGACCCAGTACTTC.

As DNA, the CDR3 is TGCGCCAGCAGCTTCGCGGTAGGGGCCTCCGAGCAGTACTTC. Residues: CASSFAVGASEQYF. The gene calls are TRBV5-1 and TRBJ2-7; D might be TRBD1 (5 bases). Looked up from germline, CDR1 is SGHRS and CDR2 is YFSETQ. The CDR3 consists of 14 residues. V dropped 2 bases and J dropped 6 bases, with 15 bases sitting between them.

This clonotype was counted between two and nine times. The rearrangement links TRBV7-8 to TRBJ2-2; 8 nucleotides align to TRBD1. Per germline, CDR1 SGHVS and CDR2 FQNEAQ. The CDR3 consists of 17 residues. J was trimmed by 4 bases and V by 1 base; bases with no gene match: 8. Here the CDR3 DNA reads TGTGCCAGCAGCTTAGTCCCGGACAGGGATGGCACCGGGGAGCTGTTTTTT. Amino acid sequence: CASSLVPDRDGTGELFF.

This clonotype was observed many times. The V call is TRBV7-2, the J call TRBJ2-7; TRBD1 might be the D (5 bases). Germline V gene lookup returns CDR1 SGHTA and CDR2 FQGNSA. This CDR3 is built from 13 residues. Trimming shortened V by 5 bases and J by 1 base, and 9 bases separated the two germline ends. CDR3 in DNA: TGTGCCAGCAGCCCGGACATATCCTACGAGCAGTACTTC. It encodes CASSPDISYEQYF.

The chain couples TRBV12-3 or TRBV12-4 to TRBJ1-1; 8 nucleotides match TRBD1. Trimming took 3 bases from V and 0 from J; bases not matched to a gene: 6. The CDR3 consists of 16 residues. The CDR3 DNA reads TGTGCCAGCAGTTTCACTCCGGGACAGGTGAACACTGAAGCTTTCTTT. Translation gives CASSFTPGQVNTEAFF.

V is TRBV9 and J is TRBJ2-1; D gene unclear. The germline CDR1 and CDR2 sequences are SGDLS and YYNGEE. V dropped 0 bases and J dropped 8 bases, with 6 bases sitting between them. The CDR3 is 12 amino acids. In DNA, the CDR3 is TGTGCCAGCAGCGTAGGGGGATATGAGCAGTTCTTC. This translates into CASSVGGYEQFF.

V usage is TRBV15 and J usage is TRBJ2-2; no definite D call. Germline V gives CDR1 LNHNV, CDR2 YYDKDF (reference sequence). The CDR3 sequence is 17 residues long. V lost 3 bases and J 6 bases, leaving 20 bases between the germline ends. CDR3 loop: CATSSPTGRQSPGELFF. DNA for the CDR3: TGTGCCACCAGCAGTCCTACGGGTAGACAAAGTCCCGGGGAGCTGTTTTTT.

In its sample, this clonotype was seen many times. This chain joins TRBV18 and TRBJ2-3, with 10 bases matching TRBD2. Germline loops: CDR1 KGHSH, CDR2 LQKENI. V gave up 1 base and J gave up 5 bases; unmatched junction bases: 9. The CDR3 spans 17 residues. The CDR3 coding sequence is TGTGCCAGCTCACCACAGATGGGGCTAGCGGGAGTAGATACGCAGTATTTT. It is translated as CASSPQMGLAGVDTQYF.

This clonotype has more than one count but fewer than ten. The chain links TRBV7-9 to TRBJ1-2; D unresolved. CDR1 and CDR2 (germline): SEHNR, FQNEAQ (reference sequence). The CDR3 consists of 17 residues. Trimming stripped 5 bases from V and 8 bases from J, with 27 bases between. The CDR3 nucleotides read TGTGCCAGCAGCCTGACCCGCGGACCGGCCCTATCGTGGGGCTACACCTTC. It yields the protein CASSLTRGPALSWGYTF.

The sample holds a few counts of this clonotype. The rearrangement uses TRBV2 and TRBJ2-3, with 8 bases identical to TRBD1. V lost 6 bases to trimming and J lost 8 bases; unmatched junction nucleotides: 4. This CDR3 region has 12 residues. Germline CDR1 SNHLY, CDR2 FYNNEI. The CDR3 coding sequence is TGTGCCAGCAGCACACAGGGGGGTACGCAGTATTTT. Its protein is CASSTQGGTQYF.

The J gene is TRBJ1-2, the V gene TRBV3-1; D may be TRBD1 (6 bases). V lost 6 bases and J lost 6, with 17 bases in between. The CDR3 totals 14 residues. CDR1 and CDR2 (germline): LGHDT, YNNKEL (reference sequence). The CDR3 here is CASRLTGGAHGYTF. The CDR3 nucleotides read TGTGCCAGCAGGCTGACGGGGGGCGCACATGGCTACACCTTC. Full variable domain (outside the CDR3, taken from reference TRBV3-1 and TRBJ1-2): DTAVSQTPKYLVTQMGNDKSIKCEQNLGHDTMYWYKQDSKKFLKIMFSYNNKELIINETVPNRFSPKSPDKAHLNLHINSLELGDSAVYFCASRLTGGAHGYTFGSGTRLTVV.